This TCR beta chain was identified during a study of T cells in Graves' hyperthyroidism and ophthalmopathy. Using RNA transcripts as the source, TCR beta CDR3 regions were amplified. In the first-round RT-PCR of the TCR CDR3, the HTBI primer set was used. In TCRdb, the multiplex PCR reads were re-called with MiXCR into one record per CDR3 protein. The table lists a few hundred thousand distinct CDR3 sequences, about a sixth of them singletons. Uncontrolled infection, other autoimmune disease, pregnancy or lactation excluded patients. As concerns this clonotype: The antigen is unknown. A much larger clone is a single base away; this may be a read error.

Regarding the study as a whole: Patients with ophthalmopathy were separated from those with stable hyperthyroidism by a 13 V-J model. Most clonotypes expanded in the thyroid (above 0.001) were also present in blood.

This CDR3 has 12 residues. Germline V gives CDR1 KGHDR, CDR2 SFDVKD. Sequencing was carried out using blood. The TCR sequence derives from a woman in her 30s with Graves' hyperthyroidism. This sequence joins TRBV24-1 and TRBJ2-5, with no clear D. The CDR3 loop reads CATSDLGETRYF. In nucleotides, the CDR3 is TGTGCCACCAGTGATTTGGGAGAGACCCGGTACTTC.